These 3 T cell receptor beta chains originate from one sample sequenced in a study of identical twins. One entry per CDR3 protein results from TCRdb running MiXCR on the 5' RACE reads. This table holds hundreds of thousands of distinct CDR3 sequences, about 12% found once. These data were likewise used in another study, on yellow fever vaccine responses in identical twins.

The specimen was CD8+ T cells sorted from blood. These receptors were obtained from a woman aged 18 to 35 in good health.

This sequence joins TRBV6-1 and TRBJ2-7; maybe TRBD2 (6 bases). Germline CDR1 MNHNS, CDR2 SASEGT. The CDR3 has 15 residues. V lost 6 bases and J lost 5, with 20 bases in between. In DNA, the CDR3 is TGTGCCAGCAGCCGCGACGGGAGAAGGCTCCACGAGCAGTACTTC. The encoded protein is CASSRDGRRLHEQYF.

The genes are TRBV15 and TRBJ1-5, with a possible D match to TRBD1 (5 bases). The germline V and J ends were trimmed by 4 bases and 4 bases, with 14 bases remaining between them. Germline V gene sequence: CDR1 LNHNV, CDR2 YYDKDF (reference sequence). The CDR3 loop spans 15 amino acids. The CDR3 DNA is TGTGCCACCAGCACCTGGGGGGAAGCAAATCAGCCCCAGCATTTT. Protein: CATSTWGEANQPQHF.

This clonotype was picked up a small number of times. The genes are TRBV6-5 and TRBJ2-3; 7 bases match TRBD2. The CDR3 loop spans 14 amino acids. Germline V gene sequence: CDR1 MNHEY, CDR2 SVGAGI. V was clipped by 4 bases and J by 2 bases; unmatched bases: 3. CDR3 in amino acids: CASSWGGFTDTQYF. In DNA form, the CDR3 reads TGTGCCAGCAGTTGGGGAGGGTTCACAGATACGCAGTATTTT.